One and the same sample provided the 8 T cell receptor beta chains below, sequenced in a study of T cell responses to AZD1222 COVID-19 vaccine. TCRdb's table, derived via immunoSEQ multiplex PCR, lists solely in-frame clones and lacks some. The table has about 94,000 clones, 75% to 90% seen once. Sequences were derived from peripheral blood, sampled 28 days after the second AZD1222 dose. The source is an adult who received the AZD1222 COVID-19 vaccine.

The rearrangement joins TRBV10-1 to TRBJ2-1, with D perhaps assigned TRBD1 or TRBD2 (6 bases each). There are 18 residues in the CDR3. Trimming pared 0 bases from V and 0 bases from J, leaving 15 bases between. CDR1 is WNHNN, CDR2 SYGVQD, per germline (reference sequence). The CDR3 DNA reads as TGCGCCAGCAGTGAGTCGTCTAGGGGGGCCCTCTCCTACAATGAGCAGTTCTTC. As protein: CASSESSRGALSYNEQFF.

The V and J genes are TRBV7-3 and TRBJ2-4; either TRBD1 or TRBD2 may fit D (6 bases each). The V gene lost 4 bases and the J gene lost 3 bases, with 13 bases spanning the gap. CDR3 length: 15 amino acids. The germline gives CDR1 SGHTA, CDR2 FQGTGA. CDR3 in amino acids: CASSSGGGGKNIQYF. DNA for the CDR3: TGTGCCAGCAGCTCCGGAGGGGGAGGCAAAAACATTCAGTACTTC.

The chain is built from TRBV19 and TRBJ2-1; D not certain. Per germline, CDR1 LNHDA and CDR2 SQIVND (reference sequence). The CDR3 covers 13 residues. The ends were cut back, 3 bases at V and 3 bases at J, with 6 bases in the middle. DNA of the CDR3: TGTGCCAGTAGTATGGGGAACTACAATGAGCAGTTCTTC. Its protein is CASSMGNYNEQFF.

The chain has TRBV5-4 and TRBJ1-2, with a weak D call TRBD1 (5 bases). In germline, CDR1 is SGHNT, CDR2 YYREEE (reference sequence). Trimming removed 4 bases at V and 1 base at J, with 23 bases between. The CDR3 sequence is 18 residues long. The CDR3 DNA reads TGTGCCAGCAGCCGGTACCCCCCTCCGGGACTGAGTAACTATGGCTACACCTTC. The encoded protein is CASSRYPPPGLSNYGYTF.

To note about this clone: The junction and the germline gene differ at one end; a read error may be behind it. The chain has TRBV7-2 and TRBJ2-3; 9 nucleotides agree with TRBD2. The CDR3 extends over 14 amino acids. CDR1 SGHTA and CDR2 FQGNSA come from the germline V gene. The CDR3 reads CASSPGGGLARKGF. The CDR3 bases are TGTGCCAGCAGCCCCGGGGGGGGACTAGCTAGGAAGGGTTTT.

The chain joins TRBV9 to TRBJ2-6; the D gene is possibly TRBD1 (5 bases). V shed 1 base and J shed 0 bases, with 14 bases lying between them. The CDR3 consists of 18 residues. The germline V gene encodes CDR1 SGDLS and CDR2 YYNGEE. In nucleotides, the CDR3 is TGTGCCAGCAGCGTAAGAGTGACAGTGACCTCTGGGGCCAACGTCCTGACTTTC. Amino acid sequence: CASSVRVTVTSGANVLTF.

The genes are TRBV7-3 and TRBJ2-3; 13 bases are a match to TRBD2. The CDR3 is 18 amino acids. J was trimmed by 5 bases and V by 5 bases; bases with no gene match: 13. The germline V gene encodes CDR1 SGHTA and CDR2 FQGTGA. For the CDR3, the DNA is TGTGCCAGCAGCCGACGCACCGGGACTAGCGGGACGGGAGATACGCAGTATTTT. It codes for CASSRRTGTSGTGDTQYF.

The CDR3 sequence: CASSRTSGGQETQYF. The DNA of the CDR3 is TGTGCCAGCAGTCGGACTAGCGGGGGACAAGAGACCCAGTACTTC. The chain joins TRBV2 to TRBJ2-5; TRBD2 agrees at 13 bases. V lost 5 bases and J lost 2; bases outside the gene matches: 2. CDR3 length: 15 amino acids. Germline V gives CDR1 SNHLY, CDR2 FYNNEI.